This TCR beta chain was recovered during a study of a mutant IDH1 vaccine in newly diagnosed glioma. Study at large: Earlier therapy was either radiotherapy, temozolomide, or both, and most got both. Overall study results and limits: Altogether, around 93% of patients exhibited vaccine-induced immune responses.

The ends were cut back, 4 bases at V and 5 bases at J, with 18 bases in the middle. CDR1 KGHSH and CDR2 LQKENI come from the germline V gene. The CDR3 spans 16 residues. TCRdb keeps only in-frame clones here, not all; method: immunoSEQ multiplex PCR. This sample carries about 20,000 clones, 82% of them seen once, and the ten largest clones take roughly an eighth. The sample's time point: week 23, last vaccination. All doses held 300 ug of mutant IDH1 20-mer peptide, with topical imiquimod. Every donor had a new WHO grade 3 or 4 astrocytoma that was IDH1-mutant, with loss of nuclear ATRX. As regards this clone: Its antigen remains unknown.

The receptor comes from a man younger than 40 with glioma. The chain couples TRBV18 to TRBJ2-1; no firm D call. This sample comprised PBMCs, obtained from a glioma patient whose treatment included an IDH1 peptide vaccine. The CDR3 DNA follows: TGTGCCAGCTCACTACCGTCAAGCCGTTTGAACAATGAGCAGTTCTTC. It specifies CASSLPSSRLNNEQFF.